The 21 T cell receptor beta chains in this list originate from one sample, sequenced in a study of blood T cell repertoires in COVID-19. Measured with immunoSEQ multiplex PCR; TCRdb has only the in-frame clones, and not every one. The data contain 77,000 or so clones, approximately 90% of them seen just once; the ten biggest clones take up under 6%. Sequenced input: peripheral blood. These receptors all stem from a man aged 50 to 59 with active COVID-19.

A single count supports this clone. The V gene is TRBV21-1, the J gene TRBJ1-2; the tabulated D call, TRBD1, remains unverified against the DNA. TRBV21-1 is a recognized pseudogene. The CDR3 sequence is 13 residues long. The DNA of the CDR3 is TGTGCCAGCAGCAAAGACGGACAGGATGGCTACACCTTC. It specifies CASSKDGQDGYTF.

The rearrangement joins TRBV2 to TRBJ1-3; D is perhaps TRBD1 (6 bases). Germline V gene sequence: CDR1 SNHLY, CDR2 FYNNEI. The length of the CDR3 is 14 residues. Trimming removed 6 bases at V and 3 bases at J, with 12 bases between. The CDR3 DNA sequence: TGTGCCAGCAGGGGGGGGGCTGGTGGAAACACCATATATTTT. This translates into CASRGGAGGNTIYF. Full variable domain (outside the CDR3, taken from reference TRBV2 and TRBJ1-3): EPEVTQTPSHQVTQMGQEVILRCVPISNHLYFYWYRQILGQKVEFLVSFYNNEISEKSEIFDDQFSVERPDGSNFTLKIRSTKLEDSAMYFCASRGGAGGNTIYFGEGSWLTVV.

The chain combines TRBV5-1 with TRBJ2-7, with 9 bases lining up with TRBD2. This CDR3 has 13 amino acids. V was clipped by 9 bases and J by 4 bases; unmatched bases: 8. Looked up from germline, CDR1 is SGHRS and CDR2 is YFSETQ. The CDR3 loop reads CATSTSGLYEQYF. The CDR3 nucleotides are TGCGCCACCTCGACTAGCGGACTTTACGAGCAGTACTTC.

This clone is a singleton in its sample. The chain couples TRBV4-1 to TRBJ1-5; D possibly corresponds to TRBD1 (6 bases). Looked up from germline, CDR1 is MGHRA and CDR2 is YSYEKL. V shed 0 bases and J shed 7 bases, with 10 bases lying between them. The CDR3 runs 14 residues. CDR3 DNA sequence: TGCGCCAGCAGCCAAGAACAGGGCCGACAGCCCCAGCATTTT. Translation: CASSQEQGRQPQHF.

The chain carries TRBV9 and TRBJ2-5; TRBD2 agrees at 11 bases. J gave up 5 bases and V 1 base, and 7 bases lay outside the gene matches. Germline CDR1 is SGDLS and CDR2 is YYNGEE. The CDR3 is 16 residues long. This CDR3 is CASSVRLAGGEETQYF. CDR3 bases: TGTGCCAGCAGCGTAAGGCTAGCGGGGGGAGAGGAGACCCAGTACTTC.

The chain joins TRBV6-1 to TRBJ1-5; perhaps TRBD1 as D (5 bases). The V end lost 3 bases, the J end lost 6 bases, and 15 bases lay between the germline ends. CDR1 MNHNS and CDR2 SASEGT come from the germline V gene. The length of the CDR3 is 15 residues. CDR3 sequence: CASSDRGFASQPQHF. The CDR3 DNA is TGTGCCAGCAGTGATAGGGGTTTCGCGAGTCAGCCCCAGCATTTT.

The V call is TRBV29-1, the J call TRBJ1-4, with D possibly matching TRBD1 (5 bases). Deletions cut 8 bases from V and 3 bases from J, with 13 bases between. There are 13 residues in the CDR3. CDR1 is SQVTM, CDR2 ANQGSEA, per germline. Here the CDR3 reads CSIAGSANEKLFF. The DNA for the CDR3 is TGCAGCATAGCAGGGTCAGCTAATGAAAAACTGTTTTTT.

This chain links TRBV5-1 with TRBJ2-1; no reliable D call. There are 13 residues in the CDR3. Germline CDR1 SGHRS, CDR2 YFSETQ. V lost 4 bases and J 5 bases, leaving 10 bases between the germline ends. CDR3 protein: CASSPNPDNEQFF. The CDR3, as DNA: TGCGCCAGCAGCCCCAACCCAGACAATGAGCAGTTCTTC.

The chain combines TRBV28 with TRBJ1-2, with 8 bases aligning to TRBD1. Per the germline V gene, CDR1 is MDHEN and CDR2 is SYDVKM. The J segment lost 7 bases and the V segment lost 1 base, leaving 8 bases of the junction unmatched. This CDR3 has 15 residues. Here the CDR3 DNA reads TGTGCCAGCAGTTTATTAGCCGAGACAGGGGCTGGCTACACCTTC. Translation: CASSLLAETGAGYTF.

The V gene is TRBV27, the J gene TRBJ2-5, with a possible D match to TRBD1 (6 bases). CDR1 is MNHEY and CDR2 is SMNVEV in the germline V gene (reference sequence). The CDR3 has 13 residues. Trimming pared 5 bases from V and 4 bases from J, leaving 11 bases between. CDR3 amino acids: CASSHQGRETQYF. The CDR3 nucleotides read TGTGCCAGCAGTCATCAGGGGAGAGAGACCCAGTACTTC.

V usage is TRBV28 and J usage is TRBJ2-7; TRBD2 is a possible D gene (6 bases). V gave up 6 bases and J gave up 3 bases, with 18 bases separating them. The germline V gene has CDR1 MDHEN and CDR2 SYDVKM. This CDR3 is built from 15 residues. This chain's CDR3 is CASSLTGLGGYEQYF. CDR3 nucleotides: TGTGCCAGCAGCCTGACCGGACTGGGAGGCTACGAGCAGTACTTC.

CDR3 residues: CARSFASGGKETQYF. The CDR3 DNA sequence: TGTGCCAGAAGCTTCGCCAGCGGGGGGAAAGAGACCCAGTACTTC. The chain has TRBV5-3 and TRBJ2-5; 9 bases agree with TRBD2. TRBV5-3 is flagged as an ORF with uncertain function. V shed 2 bases and J 3 bases; nucleotides not matched to a gene: 5. The CDR3 spans 15 residues.

The chain couples TRBV7-2 to TRBJ1-2, with 9 nucleotides matching TRBD1. Germline V gene sequence: CDR1 SGHTA, CDR2 FQGNSA. The CDR3 spans 17 residues. The V segment lost 5 bases and the J segment 8 bases; nucleotides outside the gene matches: 18. DNA of the CDR3: TGTGCCAGCAGCCCCTTCGTGGGGACAGGGAGGTTGCGGGGCTACACCTTC. This encodes CASSPFVGTGRLRGYTF.

This clone was found once. The chain couples TRBV4-2 to TRBJ2-1; 7 bases are a match to TRBD2. V was pared by 0 bases and J by 2 bases, with 7 bases of the junction left unmatched. In germline, CDR1 is LGHNA, CDR2 YNFKEQ. This CDR3 has 17 amino acids. The CDR3 protein is CASSQDTTSQAYNEQFF. The CDR3 DNA is TGTGCCAGCAGCCAAGATACGACTAGCCAGGCCTACAATGAGCAGTTCTTC.

The chain couples TRBV6-6 to TRBJ1-3, with 8 bases lining up with TRBD1. Germline V CDR1 and CDR2: MNHNY, SVGAGI (reference sequence). This CDR3 has 15 residues. J was trimmed by 0 bases and V by 4 bases; bases with no gene match: 2. CDR3: CASSSDRVSGNTIYF. CDR3 bases: TGTGCCAGCAGTTCGGACAGGGTCTCTGGAAACACCATATATTTT.

The chain combines TRBV18 with TRBJ2-1; D might be TRBD2 (5 bases). Trimming shortened V by 2 bases and J by 9 bases, and 20 bases separated the two germline ends. The length of the CDR3 is 16 residues. Germline CDR1 KGHSH, CDR2 LQKENI. The CDR3 bases are TGTGCCAGCTCACCAAAGGTCTCCCTAGCATTTGGTGAGCAGTTCTTC. This encodes CASSPKVSLAFGEQFF.

CDR3 nucleotide sequence: TGCGCCAGCACGGGACTAGCGGGGAATGAGCAGTTCTTC. It is translated as CASTGLAGNEQFF. The chain recombines TRBV10-1 with TRBJ2-1, with 13 bases matching TRBD2. The CDR3 loop spans 13 amino acids. The junction had 1 base not matched to a gene; V was cut back by 7 bases and J by 7 bases. CDR1 is WNHNN and CDR2 is SYGVQD in the germline V gene (reference sequence).

This clone was found once. Written as DNA, the CDR3 is TGTGCCAGCAGCTTATCCAGCGGAGGCCCCCTCTACGAGCAGTACTTC. This codes for CASSLSSGGPLYEQYF. The V gene is TRBV7-6, the J gene TRBJ2-7; TRBD2 might be the D (5 bases). CDR1 and CDR2 (germline): SGHVS, FNYEAQ. This CDR3 has 16 amino acids. The V and J ends lost 2 bases and 3 bases respectively, with 17 bases between them.

This chain joins TRBV7-2 and TRBJ1-2; 8 bases match TRBD1. Losses at the gene ends were 3 bases for V and 8 bases for J; bases not matched to a gene: 8. Germline CDR1 and CDR2: SGHTA and FQGNSA. The CDR3 extends over 14 amino acids. The CDR3 DNA reads as TGTGCCAGCAGCTTTAATCAGGGGGCGCCGGGCTACACCTTC. This codes for CASSFNQGAPGYTF.

The CDR3 DNA sequence: TGTGCCAGCAGCTTTGGACTAGCGGCCTACGAGCAGTACTTC. Amino acids: CASSFGLAAYEQYF. The chain couples TRBV7-8 to TRBJ2-7; 10 bases line up with TRBD2. CDR3 size: 14 residues. Germline trimming cut 3 bases from V and 2 bases from J; bases unmatched to any gene: 1. The germline V gene encodes CDR1 SGHVS and CDR2 FQNEAQ.

V gene TRBV28 combines with J gene TRBJ1-5, with 10 bases that match TRBD1. Trimming removed 6 bases from V and 2 bases from J; junction bases left unmatched: 7. The CDR3 sequence is 16 residues long. Germline V lookup: CDR1 MDHEN, CDR2 SYDVKM. The CDR3 is CASSPGQGYRNQPQHF. Here the CDR3 DNA reads TGTGCCAGCAGCCCGGGACAGGGGTATCGCAATCAGCCCCAGCATTTT.